A single sample is the source of the 17 T cell receptor beta chains below, sequenced in a study of shared clonotypes between healthy human individuals. Assay used: immunoSEQ multiplex PCR; TCRdb lists only in-frame clones, some missing. The sample includes around 2.5 million clones, 80% to 95% seen only once; the top ten take roughly 0.36%. The specimen was naive CD4+ T cells from PBMCs. The subset denotes: CD45RA+ positively selected. These receptors originate from a man aged 18 to 30 in good health. Some clones in this sample may be carry-over from other donors' samples.

The V call is TRBV7-9, the J call TRBJ2-5, with 10 positions matching TRBD2. The DNA end favors TRBJ2-7, so the J call may be wrong. This CDR3 spans 14 amino acids. Germline V lookup: CDR1 SEHNR, CDR2 FQNEAQ (reference sequence). The CDR3 protein is CASSFVAGGHEQYF. The CDR3 bases are TGTGCCAGCAGCTTTGTAGCGGGAGGCCACGAGCAGTACTTC.

This clone was detected only once. The CDR3 reads CASSGQGVLYEQYF. Here the CDR3 DNA reads TGTGCCAGCAGTGGTCAGGGGGTCCTCTACGAGCAGTACTTC. V and J are TRBV2 and TRBJ2-7, with 7 bases matching TRBD1. The J segment lost 3 bases and the V segment lost 4 bases, leaving 6 bases of the junction unmatched. CDR1 and CDR2 (germline): SNHLY, FYNNEI. The CDR3 length is 14 residues.

Comment on this clone: A junction end diverges from the germline sequence, so it may reflect a read error. The genes are TRBV5-4 and TRBJ2-3; 13 bases are shared with TRBD2. The CDR3 consists of 16 residues. CDR1 and CDR2 (germline): SGHNT, YYREEE (reference sequence). The CDR3 coding sequence is TGTGCCAGCAGTTTGGGACTAGCGGGGTTCACAGATACGCAGTATTTT. Translating it yields CASSLGLAGFTDTQYF.

This chain uses TRBV18 with TRBJ2-7; 9 bases line up with TRBD1. V trimming: 6 bases; J trimming: 5 bases; junction bases outside the gene matches: 11. The CDR3 sequence is 15 residues long. Germline V gives CDR1 KGHSH, CDR2 LQKENI. CDR3 sequence: CASSREGQGFHEQYF. CDR3 nucleotides: TGTGCCAGCTCCCGCGAGGGACAGGGTTTCCACGAGCAGTACTTC.

This clone was found once. The chain has TRBV4-3 and TRBJ2-7; D remains unclear. Germline V gives CDR1 LGHNA, CDR2 YSLEER. V was trimmed by 0 bases and J by 3 bases, leaving 9 bases between them. The length of the CDR3 is 14 residues. CDR3 DNA sequence: TGCGCCAGCAGCCAAGATGTCGGGCACTACGAGCAGTACTTC. This translates into CASSQDVGHYEQYF.

The chain combines TRBV5-1 with TRBJ2-4, with a possible D match to TRBD2 (6 bases). The CDR3 loop spans 14 amino acids. V was cut by 4 bases and J by 9 bases, with 17 bases left in between. Germline V gene data show CDR1 as SGHRS and CDR2 as YFSETQ. This CDR3 is CASSGEAQRAIQYF. CDR3 nucleotides: TGCGCCAGCAGCGGGGAGGCCCAGAGGGCCATTCAGTACTTC.

The V call is TRBV7-9, the J call TRBJ1-2; 9 positions agree with TRBD1. The length of the CDR3 is 15 residues. Trimming cost V 5 bases and J 4 bases; bases outside gene matches: 8. Germline V gene data show CDR1 as SEHNR and CDR2 as FQNEAQ (reference sequence). DNA for the CDR3: TGTGCCAGCAGCCTGGGACAGGGACCGGTCTATGGCTACACCTTC. Translated: CASSLGQGPVYGYTF.

This clone showed up just once. This specimen includes other DNA sequences encoding the same CDR3. The CDR3: CAWSLGGNTIYF. The CDR3 DNA reads as TGTGCCTGGAGTTTGGGTGGAAACACCATATATTTT. The rearrangement joins TRBV30 to TRBJ1-3; D gene unclear. Trimming shortened V by 2 bases and J by 3 bases, and 5 bases separated the two germline ends. Germline CDR1 is GTSNPN and CDR2 is SVGIG (reference sequence). The CDR3 has 12 amino acids.

The chain has TRBV28 and TRBJ2-5; TRBD1 agrees at 8 bases. This CDR3 contains 15 residues. Germline V lookup: CDR1 MDHEN, CDR2 SYDVKM. The junction had 9 bases not matched to a gene; V was cut back by 2 bases and J by 7 bases. CDR3 coding DNA: TGTGCCAGCAGTTTAGGACAGGGTCGAGTGGGGACCCAGTACTTC. Protein product: CASSLGQGRVGTQYF.

The chain joins TRBV30 to TRBJ2-5, with 9 bases fitting TRBD1. The length of the CDR3 is 16 residues. Per the germline V gene, CDR1 is GTSNPN and CDR2 is SVGIG (reference sequence). J was trimmed by 5 bases and V by 0 bases; bases with no gene match: 10. CDR3 DNA: TGTGCCTGGAGTGTATCCGGGACAGGGTTTACCGAGACCCAGTACTTC. It is translated as CAWSVSGTGFTETQYF.

Worth noting for this clone: Other DNA sequences of this sample code for an identical CDR3. The rearrangement links TRBV5-1 to TRBJ2-1; TRBD2 matches 13 bases. CDR1 is SGHRS, CDR2 YFSETQ, per germline. The CDR3 contains 15 residues. V was pared by 2 bases and J by 7 bases, with 3 bases of the junction left unmatched. In DNA form, the CDR3 reads TGCGCCAGCAGCTTTGGGACTAGCGGGATGAATGAGCAGTTCTTC. It specifies CASSFGTSGMNEQFF.

Concerning this clone: Other DNA sequences of this sample code for an identical CDR3. The chain couples TRBV2 to TRBJ2-3, with D perhaps matching TRBD2 (5 bases). CDR3 length: 14 residues. Germline lookup yields CDR1 SNHLY and CDR2 FYNNEI. V dropped 2 bases and J dropped 0 bases, with 6 bases sitting between them. The chain's CDR3 is CASSERRSTDTQYF. The CDR3 nucleotides are TGTGCCAGCAGTGAAAGGAGGAGCACAGATACGCAGTATTTT.

This rearrangement joins TRBV18 to TRBJ1-1; no clear D. Trimming shortened V by 4 bases and J by 1 base, and 22 bases separated the two germline ends. The CDR3 extends over 18 amino acids. Germline values: CDR1 KGHSH, CDR2 LQKENI. CDR3 sequence: CASSLLNPTPGRNTEAFF. The CDR3 DNA sequence: TGTGCCAGCTCACTTCTGAACCCCACACCGGGGAGGAACACTGAAGCTTTCTTT. Variable domain in full (rest from reference TRBV18 and TRBJ1-1): NAGVMQNPRHLVRRRGQEARLRCSPMKGHSHVYWYRQLPEEGLKFMVYLQKENIIDESGMPKERFSAEFPKEGPSILRIQQVVRGDSAAYFCASSLLNPTPGRNTEAFFGQGTRLTVV.

V usage is TRBV2 and J usage is TRBJ2-7; 9 bases align to TRBD1. J was trimmed by 4 bases and V by 6 bases; bases with no gene match: 7. This CDR3 region has 14 residues. Germline CDR1 and CDR2: SNHLY and FYNNEI. CDR3 nucleotides: TGTGCCAGCAGCTACACAGGGGGCGCGTACGAGCAGTACTTC. Its protein product is CASSYTGGAYEQYF.

The gene calls are TRBV9 and TRBJ2-3, with 9 bases identical to TRBD1. The CDR3 has 13 amino acids. V gave up 2 bases and J gave up 14 bases; unmatched junction bases: 9. Germline lookup yields CDR1 SGDLS and CDR2 YYNGEE. This chain's CDR3 is CASSVEQGARAYF. CDR3 nucleotide sequence: TGTGCCAGCAGCGTGGAACAGGGGGCTAGGGCGTATTTT. The entire variable domain, with the rest obtained from reference TRBV9 and TRBJ2-3, is as follows: DSGVTQTPKHLITATGQRVTLRCSPRSGDLSVYWYQQSLDQGLQFLIQYYNGEERAKGNILERFSAQQFPDLHSELNLSSLELGDSALYFCASSVEQGARAYFGPGTRLTVL.

The rearrangement links TRBV5-1 to TRBJ2-2; the match to TRBD1 covers 7 bases. The germline gives CDR1 SGHRS, CDR2 YFSETQ. After removal of 6 bases from V and 6 bases from J, the junction contained 14 bases not matched to a gene. This CDR3 region has 16 residues. The CDR3 region is CASTRTSTGYAGELFF. In DNA, the CDR3 is TGCGCCAGCACTCGTACGTCGACAGGGTACGCCGGGGAGCTGTTTTTT.

V usage is TRBV4-1 and J usage is TRBJ1-4; D perhaps matches TRBD1 (6 bases). Germline V gives CDR1 MGHRA, CDR2 YSYEKL. The CDR3 spans 18 residues. The ends were cut back, 4 bases at V and 1 base at J, with 19 bases in the middle. CDR3 in amino acids: CASSPLGGGAETNEKLFF. In DNA form, the CDR3 reads TGCGCCAGCAGCCCGCTTGGAGGGGGGGCGGAAACTAATGAAAAACTGTTTTTT.